Listed below are T cell receptor beta chains from one sample, sequenced in a study of identifying expanded T cells in peripheral blood. TCRdb's table, derived via immunoSEQ multiplex PCR, lists solely in-frame clones and lacks some. The table includes under 150,000 clones, approximately 86% detected once. Input material: blood. These receptors all come from a person between 18 and 75 years old in good health. The CDR3 runs from the conserved cysteine through the conserved F or W. Fields, in order: CDR3 length, V gene, J gene, clone size, D gene, CDR3 DNA, CDR3 protein. D genes are given only for firm matches. Clone size is stated in some rows and not others, as once, few, many or a class when expanded.

cdr3_length: 15
v_call: TRBV7-8
j_call: TRBJ2-1
clone_size: -
d_call: -
cdr3_nt: TGTGCCAGCAGCTTAGGGGGGGGGCGCATCAATGAGCAGTTCTTC
cdr3_aa: CASSLGGGRINEQFF

cdr3_length: 15
v_call: TRBV14
j_call: TRBJ1-2
clone_size: -
d_call: -
cdr3_nt: TGTGCCAGCAGCCAAACAGGACTTGCCGTAGGTGGCTACACCTTC
cdr3_aa: CASSQTGLAVGGYTF

cdr3_length: 14
v_call: TRBV7-9
j_call: TRBJ2-7
clone_size: -
d_call: -
cdr3_nt: TGTGCCAGCAGCTTAGTATCCGGCCGCTACGAGCAGTACTTC
cdr3_aa: CASSLVSGRYEQYF

cdr3_length: 16
v_call: TRBV7-9
j_call: TRBJ2-7
clone_size: -
d_call: TRBD1
cdr3_nt: TGTGCCAGCAGCCTCCCGGGACAGGGGAGCTCCTACGAGCAGTACTTC
cdr3_aa: CASSLPGQGSSYEQYF

cdr3_length: 15
v_call: TRBV19
j_call: TRBJ2-2
clone_size: -
d_call: -
cdr3_nt: TGTGCCAGTAGTCCTGCTAGAGAGGGTTCCGGGGAGCTGTTTTTT
cdr3_aa: CASSPAREGSGELFF

cdr3_length: 15
v_call: TRBV4-1
j_call: TRBJ2-1
clone_size: -
d_call: TRBD2
cdr3_nt: TGCGCCAGCAGCCCAAGGACTAGCGGTGACAATGAGCAGTTCTTC
cdr3_aa: CASSPRTSGDNEQFF

cdr3_length: 15
v_call: TRBV18
j_call: TRBJ1-4
clone_size: -
d_call: TRBD1
cdr3_nt: TGTGCCAGCTCACCCCCGGGACAGGGGAATGAAAAACTGTTTTTT
cdr3_aa: CASSPPGQGNEKLFF

cdr3_length: 14
v_call: TRBV19
j_call: TRBJ1-1
clone_size: once
d_call: -
cdr3_nt: TGTGCCAGTAGTATCGGTGGAGGCAGCACTGAAGCTTTCTTT
cdr3_aa: CASSIGGGSTEAFF

cdr3_length: 15
v_call: TRBV9
j_call: TRBJ2-3
clone_size: -
d_call: TRBD2
cdr3_nt: TGTGCCAGCAGCGTGACTAGCGAAAGCACAGATACGCAGTATTTT
cdr3_aa: CASSVTSESTDTQYF

cdr3_length: 14
v_call: TRBV5-4
j_call: TRBJ2-1
clone_size: -
d_call: -
cdr3_nt: TGTGCCAGCAGCTTGGACATAACAAACAATGAGCAGTTCTTC
cdr3_aa: CASSLDITNNEQFF

cdr3_length: 15
v_call: TRBV2
j_call: TRBJ1-5
clone_size: few
d_call: TRBD1
cdr3_nt: TGTGCCAGCATGATAGGGGCACAGGGGGGCCAGCCCCAGCATTTT
cdr3_aa: CASMIGAQGGQPQHF

cdr3_length: 13
v_call: TRBV5-1
j_call: TRBJ1-1
clone_size: -
d_call: -
cdr3_nt: TGCGCCAGCAGCTTGGCTGGGGTCACTGAAGCTTTCTTT
cdr3_aa: CASSLAGVTEAFF

cdr3_length: 13
v_call: TRBV29-1
j_call: TRBJ1-2
clone_size: -
d_call: -
cdr3_nt: TGCAGCGTTGTCCAGGGCGGCAACTATGGCTACACCTTC
cdr3_aa: CSVVQGGNYGYTF

cdr3_length: 15
v_call: TRBV6-6
j_call: TRBJ1-1
clone_size: -
d_call: -
cdr3_nt: TGTGCCAGCAGTTATGTGAGGACCCAGAACACTGAAGCTTTCTTT
cdr3_aa: CASSYVRTQNTEAFF

cdr3_length: 16
v_call: TRBV28
j_call: TRBJ2-5
clone_size: -
d_call: -
cdr3_nt: TGTGCCAGCAGTCCCGCTGGACCCTTAGGGGAAGAGACCCAGTACTTC
cdr3_aa: CASSPAGPLGEETQYF

cdr3_length: 18
v_call: TRBV7-2
j_call: TRBJ1-5
clone_size: once
d_call: TRBD1
cdr3_nt: TGTGCCAGCAGCCTCGCCGGGACAGGGGTGTATAGCAATCAGCCCCAGCATTTT
cdr3_aa: CASSLAGTGVYSNQPQHF

cdr3_length: 14
v_call: TRBV6-5
j_call: TRBJ1-2
clone_size: -
d_call: -
cdr3_nt: TGTGCCAGCAGGAACATCGGTTTGAACTATGGCTACACCTTC
cdr3_aa: CASRNIGLNYGYTF

cdr3_length: 14
v_call: TRBV7-2
j_call: TRBJ2-7
clone_size: -
d_call: -
cdr3_nt: TGTGCCAGCAGCTTTTCGGCGGGCTCCTACGAGCAGTACTTC
cdr3_aa: CASSFSAGSYEQYF

cdr3_length: 14
v_call: TRBV4-2
j_call: TRBJ1-5
clone_size: -
d_call: TRBD1
cdr3_nt: TGTGCCAGCAGCTTTTACAGGGGAGGGCAGCCCCAGCATTTT
cdr3_aa: CASSFYRGGQPQHF

cdr3_length: 13
v_call: TRBV19
j_call: TRBJ2-7
clone_size: -
d_call: -
cdr3_nt: TGTGCCAGTAGTATGGTACAGGGATCCGAGCAGTACTTC
cdr3_aa: CASSMVQGSEQYF

cdr3_length: 14
v_call: TRBV19
j_call: TRBJ2-7
clone_size: -
d_call: -
cdr3_nt: TGTGCCAGTAGTATGCGCCAGGTAAACTACGAGCAGTACTTC
cdr3_aa: CASSMRQVNYEQYF

cdr3_length: 12
v_call: TRBV7-7
j_call: TRBJ2-5
clone_size: -
d_call: -
cdr3_nt: TGTGCCAGCAGCCGGTACCAAGAGACCCAGTACTTC
cdr3_aa: CASSRYQETQYF

cdr3_length: 15
v_call: TRBV27
j_call: TRBJ2-7
clone_size: -
d_call: TRBD1
cdr3_nt: TGTGCCAGCAGTCTGGGGACAGGTCGCACCTACGAGCAGTACTTC
cdr3_aa: CASSLGTGRTYEQYF

cdr3_length: 15
v_call: TRBV28
j_call: TRBJ1-4
clone_size: -
d_call: -
cdr3_nt: TGTGCCAGCAGCCCGGGCGGTGCAACTAATGAAAAACTGTTTTTT
cdr3_aa: CASSPGGATNEKLFF

cdr3_length: 16
v_call: TRBV11-3
j_call: TRBJ2-3
clone_size: -
d_call: TRBD1
cdr3_nt: TGTGCCAGCAGCCCGAGGGGACAGGGGCGGGCAGATACGCAGTATTTT
cdr3_aa: CASSPRGQGRADTQYF

cdr3_length: 14
v_call: TRBV5-6
j_call: TRBJ1-3
clone_size: -
d_call: -
cdr3_nt: TGTGCCAGCGGGCGACAGATTCCTGGAAACACCATATATTTT
cdr3_aa: CASGRQIPGNTIYF

cdr3_length: 13
v_call: TRBV6-6
j_call: TRBJ1-6
clone_size: -
d_call: -
cdr3_nt: TGTGCCAGCACGAGGGGCCCGAGTTCACCCCTCCACTTT
cdr3_aa: CASTRGPSSPLHF

cdr3_length: 13
v_call: TRBV27
j_call: TRBJ2-7
clone_size: -
d_call: -
cdr3_nt: TGTGCCAGCAGTTTAAACGTAGGCTACGAGCAGTACTTC
cdr3_aa: CASSLNVGYEQYF

cdr3_length: 15
v_call: TRBV15
j_call: TRBJ1-2
clone_size: once
d_call: -
cdr3_nt: TGTGCCACCAGCATCCTGGGACTGCTAGACGATGGCTACACCTTC
cdr3_aa: CATSILGLLDDGYTF

cdr3_length: 13
v_call: TRBV14
j_call: TRBJ1-1
clone_size: -
d_call: -
cdr3_nt: TGTGCCAGCAGCCAAGATTGGAGCACTGAAGCTTTCTTT
cdr3_aa: CASSQDWSTEAFF

cdr3_length: 12
v_call: TRBV19
j_call: TRBJ2-7
clone_size: once
d_call: -
cdr3_nt: TGTGCCACCTCCGGGGAGAAATACGAGCAGTACTTC
cdr3_aa: CATSGEKYEQYF

cdr3_length: 16
v_call: TRBV5-1
j_call: TRBJ2-2
clone_size: -
d_call: TRBD1
cdr3_nt: TGCGCCAGCAGCCCTCAGGGGGTAGGGAACACCGGGGAGCTGTTTTTT
cdr3_aa: CASSPQGVGNTGELFF

cdr3_length: 13
v_call: TRBV11-2
j_call: TRBJ1-4
clone_size: -
d_call: -
cdr3_nt: TGTGCCAGCAGCTTGGGGGGAAATGAAAAACTGTTTTTT
cdr3_aa: CASSLGGNEKLFF

cdr3_length: 12
v_call: TRBV29-1
j_call: TRBJ1-1
clone_size: -
d_call: -
cdr3_nt: TGCAGCACCCGAGGGGGGCCGCGGGAAGCTTTCTTT
cdr3_aa: CSTRGGPREAFF

cdr3_length: 12
v_call: TRBV14
j_call: TRBJ2-6
clone_size: -
d_call: -
cdr3_nt: TGTGCCAGCAGCTCAGGGGCCAACGTCCTGACTTTC
cdr3_aa: CASSSGANVLTF

cdr3_length: 15
v_call: TRBV5-6
j_call: TRBJ2-7
clone_size: -
d_call: -
cdr3_nt: TGTGCCAGCAGCTTAGGGACCCCTAGGTACTACGAGCAGTACTTC
cdr3_aa: CASSLGTPRYYEQYF

cdr3_length: 14
v_call: TRBV5-1
j_call: TRBJ1-3
clone_size: -
d_call: -
cdr3_nt: TGCGCCAGCTCTCCCGGCGAACGGATTCAAACCATATATTTT
cdr3_aa: CASSPGERIQTIYF

cdr3_length: 16
v_call: TRBV19
j_call: TRBJ1-1
clone_size: -
d_call: -
cdr3_nt: TGTGCCAGTACCACCCAGGTAATAGCGGTGAACACTGAAGCTTTCTTT
cdr3_aa: CASTTQVIAVNTEAFF

cdr3_length: 11
v_call: TRBV29-1
j_call: TRBJ2-7
clone_size: -
d_call: -
cdr3_nt: TGCAGTGGGGGTGAGGTGGGCGAGCAGTACTTC
cdr3_aa: CSGGEVGEQYF

cdr3_length: 14
v_call: TRBV25-1
j_call: TRBJ1-1
clone_size: -
d_call: -
cdr3_nt: TGTGCCAGCAGTCCATTACATCCGAACACTGAAGCTTTCTTT
cdr3_aa: CASSPLHPNTEAFF

cdr3_length: 15
v_call: TRBV19
j_call: TRBJ1-4
clone_size: -
d_call: TRBD1
cdr3_nt: TGTGCCAGTAGTCCATGGGACAGCGAGGGTGAAAAACTGTTTTTT
cdr3_aa: CASSPWDSEGEKLFF

cdr3_length: 15
v_call: TRBV28
j_call: TRBJ1-1
clone_size: once
d_call: -
cdr3_nt: TGTGCCAGCAGTTTAGGCAGTAGGGAGGACACTGAAGCTTTCTTT
cdr3_aa: CASSLGSREDTEAFF

cdr3_length: 12
v_call: TRBV19
j_call: TRBJ2-3
clone_size: -
d_call: -
cdr3_nt: TGTGCCAGTATTGACCGAATAGATACGCAGTATTTT
cdr3_aa: CASIDRIDTQYF

cdr3_length: 15
v_call: TRBV19
j_call: TRBJ2-5
clone_size: -
d_call: -
cdr3_nt: TGTGCCAGTAGTAAACTGTCGGCTGGGGAAGAGACCCAGTACTTC
cdr3_aa: CASSKLSAGEETQYF

cdr3_length: 15
v_call: TRBV4-1
j_call: TRBJ2-7
clone_size: few
d_call: -
cdr3_nt: TGCGCCAGCAGCCAAAACGCGGGGGCAACCTACGAGCAGTACTTC
cdr3_aa: CASSQNAGATYEQYF

cdr3_length: 15
v_call: TRBV29-1
j_call: TRBJ1-2
clone_size: -
d_call: -
cdr3_nt: TGCAGCGTTGAAGGTCCAGGGGTGGCCTACTATGGCTACACCTTC
cdr3_aa: CSVEGPGVAYYGYTF

cdr3_length: 14
v_call: TRBV7-9
j_call: TRBJ2-7
clone_size: -
d_call: -
cdr3_nt: TGTGCCAGCACCGTGCCGGGGCTTAGCTACGAGCAGTACTTC
cdr3_aa: CASTVPGLSYEQYF